The 7 T cell receptor beta chains reported below all come from one sample, sequenced in a study of tissue T cells after allogeneic stem cell transplantation. Profiling relied on immunoSEQ multiplex PCR, and the TCRdb table lists in-frame clones only, not all of them. The data hold about 26,000 clones, with 91% observed a single time. The source material was blood, sampled before transplantation. The receptors here all came from a male donor older than 55 who later had graft-versus-host disease after an allogeneic stem cell transplant.

The chain has TRBV5-1 and TRBJ1-2; 11 positions agree with TRBD1. The ends lost 0 bases at V and 5 bases at J; junction bases unmatched: 3. Germline V gene sequence: CDR1 SGHRS, CDR2 YFSETQ. The CDR3 is 15 residues long. The DNA for the CDR3 is TGCGCCAGCAGCTTGGCCGGGACAGGGGGTTATGGCTACACCTTC. It translates to CASSLAGTGGYGYTF.

The chain recombines TRBV7-2 with TRBJ1-2, with D tentatively TRBD1 (5 bases). Between the trimmed V and J ends, which lost 5 bases and 6 bases, there was a span of 19 bases. The CDR3 extends over 15 amino acids. Germline V gene sequence: CDR1 SGHTA, CDR2 FQGNSA. Written as DNA, the CDR3 is TGTGCCAGCAGCCCGAAATTGGGCGGGGGGGATGGCTACACCTTC. Encoded protein: CASSPKLGGGDGYTF.

In DNA form, the CDR3 reads TGTGCCAGCAGCTTAGGGTCAACCCGACGGTACAATGAGCAGTTCTTC. Protein: CASSLGSTRRYNEQFF. The chain employs TRBV7-7 and TRBJ2-1; no reliable D call. Germline V gene data show CDR1 as SSHAT and CDR2 as FNYEAQ (reference sequence). The CDR3 sequence is 16 residues long. V was pared by 1 base and J by 4 bases, with 14 bases between. Looking up the rest from reference TRBV7-7 and TRBJ2-1 gives the full variable domain: GAGVSQSPRYKVTKRGQDVTLRCDPISSHATLYWYQQALGQGPEFLTYFNYEAQPDKSGLPSDRFSAERPEGSISTLTIQRTEQRDSAMYRCASSLGSTRRYNEQFFGPGTRLTVL.

The chain is built from TRBV19 and TRBJ2-7, with 7 bases aligning to TRBD2. J gave up 2 bases and V 2 bases, and 6 bases lay outside the gene matches. The germline V gene has CDR1 LNHDA and CDR2 SQIVND (reference sequence). CDR3 size: 15 residues. The chain's CDR3 is CASSIRLAVPYEQYF. The CDR3 bases are TGTGCCAGTAGTATACGCCTAGCGGTCCCCTACGAGCAGTACTTC. The entire variable domain, with the rest obtained from reference TRBV19 and TRBJ2-7, is as follows: DGGITQSPKYLFRKEGQNVTLSCEQNLNHDAMYWYRQDPGQGLRLIYYSQIVNDFQKGDIAEGYSVSREKKESFPLTVTSAQKNPTAFYLCASSIRLAVPYEQYFGPGTRLTVT.

This chain links TRBV25-1 with TRBJ1-2; D not resolved. The CDR3 sequence is 12 residues long. With 9 bases removed from V and 8 bases from J, the gap between germline ends came to 16 bases. The germline gives CDR1 MGHDK, CDR2 SYGVNS. CDR3 loop: CARRFSTRGYTF. DNA for the CDR3: TGTGCCAGGAGATTTTCTACTCGGGGCTACACCTTC.

This clone came up once. The chain carries TRBV19 and TRBJ1-5; weak D call: TRBD1 (6 bases). Germline CDR1 is LNHDA and CDR2 is SQIVND (reference sequence). The V and J ends lost 4 bases and 7 bases respectively, with 14 bases between them. The CDR3 covers 14 residues. In DNA, the CDR3 is TGTGCCAGTAGTAGTGGCGGGGGGGGCCAGCCCCAGCATTTT. Translation gives CASSSGGGGQPQHF.

On this clone itself: Other nucleotide sequences in the sample specify the same CDR3. This sequence joins TRBV3-1 (or the pseudogene TRBV3-2) and TRBJ1-2, with D hard to call. V was shortened by 2 bases and J by 2 bases, with 6 bases between the two germline ends. CDR1 and CDR2 from the germline V gene are LGHDT and YNNKEL (reference sequence). This CDR3 region has 13 residues. The DNA for the CDR3 is TGTGCCAGCAGCCAACGGGGAAACTATGGCTACACCTTC. Its protein is CASSQRGNYGYTF.